Listed here are 9 T cell receptor beta chains from one sample, sequenced in a study of blood T cell repertoires in COVID-19. Repertoires were generated with immunoSEQ multiplex PCR, while TCRdb's copy carries only in-frame clones and drops some. The profile shows a few hundred thousand clones, more than 75% of them singletons. The sequenced sample was PBMCs or T cells enriched from blood (not recorded which). Receptors were obtained from a man in his forties or fifties who had recovered from COVID-19.

J is TRBJ2-7 and V is TRBV7-2; possibly TRBD2 for D (6 bases). The V gene lost 5 bases and the J gene lost 3 bases, with 17 bases spanning the gap. The CDR3 contains 15 residues. In germline, CDR1 is SGHTA, CDR2 FQGNSA. The CDR3 region is CASSLQAGGVYEQYF. CDR3 bases: TGTGCCAGCAGCCTACAGGCGGGCGGGGTCTACGAGCAGTACTTC. Filled out from reference TRBV7-2 and TRBJ2-7, the complete variable domain reads GAGVSQSPSNKVTEKGKDVELRCDPISGHTALYWYRQSLGQGLEFLIYFQGNSAPDKSGLPSDRFSAERTGGSVSTLTIQRTQQEDSAVYLCASSLQAGGVYEQYFGPGTRLTVT.

J is TRBJ1-6 and V is TRBV6-2 or TRBV6-3, with a tentative D call TRBD1 (6 bases). The germline V gene encodes CDR1 MNHEY and CDR2 SVGEGT. V was shortened by 0 bases and J by 9 bases, with 18 bases between the two germline ends. The CDR3 is 17 residues long. CDR3 residues: CASSYSTPGLGGSPLHF. CDR3 bases: TGTGCCAGCAGTTACTCGACCCCTGGATTAGGGGGTTCACCCCTCCACTTT.

The DNA of the CDR3 is TGTGCCAGCAGCCAAGAAGGGACAGGGTACGAGCAGTACTTC. Encoded protein: CASSQEGTGYEQYF. V gene TRBV3-1 (or the pseudogene TRBV3-2) combines with J gene TRBJ2-7; 9 positions agree with TRBD1. Looked up from germline, CDR1 is LGHDT and CDR2 is YNNKEL (reference sequence). This CDR3 comprises 14 residues. The trim removed 0 bases at V and 4 bases at J, leaving 1 base unmatched.

The rearrangement links TRBV2 to TRBJ2-7, with 12 bases lining up with TRBD2. The V gene end was trimmed by 7 bases and the J gene end by 6 bases; junction bases not matched to a gene: 7. From germline, CDR1 is SNHLY and CDR2 FYNNEI. This CDR3 spans 14 amino acids. CDR3 region: CASTSTSGSSEQYF. CDR3 bases: TGTGCCAGCACTTCGACTAGCGGGAGTTCCGAGCAGTACTTC.

There are a few counts of this clone. The gene calls are TRBV7-3 and TRBJ1-1; D ambiguous. The CDR3 has 15 residues. Trimming took off 1 base at V and 4 bases at J, with 13 bases between the two ends. Germline-derived CDR1 and CDR2 are SGHTA and FQGTGA. The CDR3 DNA follows: TGTGCCAGCAGCTTAAACCCAGGCCGTGGCACTGAAGCTTTCTTT. Protein sequence: CASSLNPGRGTEAFF.

The chain links TRBV10-3 to TRBJ2-1; 9 bases are a match to TRBD1. V dropped 2 bases and J dropped 2; count of bases not matched to a gene: 4. This CDR3 spans 16 amino acids. CDR1 ENHRY and CDR2 SYGVKD come from the germline V gene. CDR3 in DNA: TGTGCCATCAGTGAGGAGGACAGGGGTCCCTACAATGAGCAGTTCTTC. This sequence encodes CAISEEDRGPYNEQFF.

The chain joins TRBV19 to TRBJ2-1, with D perhaps matching TRBD1 (6 bases). Germline lookup yields CDR1 LNHDA and CDR2 SQIVND (reference sequence). The CDR3 extends over 14 amino acids. V was pared by 6 bases and J by 10 bases, with 19 bases between. The CDR3 DNA follows: TGTGCCAGTAGAATGGGACACCAAAACAGAGAGCAGTTCTTC. This encodes CASRMGHQNREQFF. Filled out from reference TRBV19 and TRBJ2-1, the complete variable domain reads DGGITQSPKYLFRKEGQNVTLSCEQNLNHDAMYWYRQDPGQGLRLIYYSQIVNDFQKGDIAEGYSVSREKKESFPLTVTSAQKNPTAFYLCASRMGHQNREQFFGPGTRLTVL.

In its sample, this clone was seen a few times. The chain joins TRBV3-1 (or the pseudogene TRBV3-2) to TRBJ1-2; 8 bases align to TRBD1. J lost 7 bases, V lost 6 bases, and 7 bases had no gene match. The germline V gene has CDR1 LGHDT and CDR2 YNNKEL (reference sequence). The CDR3 length is 13 residues. The CDR3 coding sequence is TGTGCCAGCAGTCTTGGACAGGGAGGTGGCTACACCTTC. This codes for CASSLGQGGGYTF.

The chain links TRBV6-5 to TRBJ1-6; TRBD1 is a possible D gene (5 bases). V was trimmed by 2 bases and J by 8 bases, leaving 10 bases between them. The CDR3 loop spans 14 amino acids. Germline loops: CDR1 MNHEY, CDR2 SVGAGI. Here the CDR3 reads CASSYTQGDSPLHF. CDR3 nucleotide sequence: TGTGCCAGCAGTTACACGCAGGGTGATTCACCCCTCCACTTT.